A single sample is the source of the 30 T cell receptor beta chains below, sequenced in a study of cytomegalovirus exposure and HLA in healthy donors. Researchers ran the PCR with 60 Vbeta and 13 Jbeta primers. Sequencing used immunoSEQ multiplex PCR; TCRdb keeps in-frame clones, though not all of them. This table has over 100,000 clones, about 73% appearing once. Sample: PBMCs. Receptors originate from a woman between 25 and 40 years old in good health and CMV-seropositive.

The rearrangement joins TRBV5-4 to TRBJ1-1; 10 bases align to TRBD1. Germline V gives CDR1 SGHNT, CDR2 YYREEE (reference sequence). The CDR3 contains 15 residues. J gave up 7 bases and V 0 bases, and 6 bases lay outside the gene matches. The CDR3 region has the DNA TGTGCCAGCAGCTTGGCGGACAGGGGGTTTCATGAAGCTTTCTTT. Its translation: CASSLADRGFHEAFF.

A remark on this clone: One junction end disagrees with the germline gene, perhaps due to a read error. The chain combines TRBV7-9 with TRBJ1-1; D is undetermined. From germline, CDR1 is SEHNR and CDR2 FQNEAQ (reference sequence). This CDR3 has 16 amino acids. The CDR3 is CSSSLRTGGRNTEAFF. CDR3 DNA: TGTTCCAGCAGCCTAAGGACGGGTGGGAGGAACACTGAAGCTTTCTTT.

The chain uses TRBV27 and TRBJ1-5; no clear D gene. This CDR3 has 17 residues. Germline assignment: CDR1 MNHEY and CDR2 SMNVEV (reference sequence). Trimming shortened V by 1 base and J by 3 bases, and 16 bases separated the two germline ends. The CDR3 loop is CASSLLNPFSTNQPQHF. CDR3 bases: TGTGCCAGCAGTTTATTAAACCCCTTCAGTACCAATCAGCCCCAGCATTTT.

V and J are TRBV7-8 and TRBJ2-5; 14 positions match TRBD2. Germline CDR1 is SGHVS and CDR2 is FQNEAQ. This CDR3 is 17 amino acids long. V lost 4 bases and J lost 7; bases outside the gene matches: 11. CDR3 protein: CASSSLGLAGAPLTQYF. Here the CDR3 DNA reads TGTGCCAGCAGCTCTTTGGGACTAGCGGGGGCCCCGCTGACCCAGTACTTC.

The chain employs TRBV28 and TRBJ1-2, with a tentative D call TRBD1 (5 bases). This CDR3 spans 12 amino acids. The V and J ends lost 7 bases and 8 bases respectively, with 14 bases between them. CDR1 is MDHEN, CDR2 SYDVKM, per germline. The CDR3 is CASTLGAGGYTF. The CDR3 region has the DNA TGTGCCAGCACCCTAGGGGCGGGGGGCTACACCTTC.

J is TRBJ1-5 and V is TRBV6-6; weak D call: TRBD1 (5 bases). The germline gives CDR1 MNHNY, CDR2 SVGAGI (reference sequence). Trimming cost V 5 bases and J 2 bases, with 13 bases left between them. The CDR3 is 15 amino acids. CDR3 amino acids: CASSKGNFGNQPQHF. In DNA, the CDR3 is TGTGCCAGCAGTAAGGGGAATTTTGGCAATCAGCCCCAGCATTTT.

This sequence joins TRBV7-3 and TRBJ2-1; 7 bases are a match to TRBD1. Germline CDR1 SGHTA, CDR2 FQGTGA. This CDR3 region has 15 residues. Trimming at V came to 6 bases and at J to 6 bases, leaving 11 bases not matched to a gene. The CDR3 DNA follows: TGTGCCAGCAGTCCCACAGGGGTTCGAGGCAATGAGCAGTTCTTC. Its protein product is CASSPTGVRGNEQFF.

The chain uses TRBV19 and TRBJ1-5; TRBD1 aligns across 11 bases. Trimming removed 5 bases from V and 6 bases from J; junction bases left unmatched: 6. CDR1 and CDR2 from the germline V gene are LNHDA and SQIVND (reference sequence). This CDR3 contains 15 residues. The CDR3 loop is CASSAGQGARQPQHF. For the CDR3, the DNA is TGTGCCAGTAGTGCCGGACAGGGGGCTCGTCAGCCCCAGCATTTT.

This rearrangement joins TRBV11-2 to TRBJ1-6; D is unresolved. Trimming shortened V by 1 base and J by 7 bases, and 8 bases separated the two germline ends. There are 14 residues in the CDR3. CDR1 and CDR2 from the germline V gene are SGHAT and FQNNGV. CDR3 protein: CASSLAGNNSPLHF. The CDR3 region has the DNA TGTGCCAGCAGCTTAGCCGGGAACAATTCACCCCTCCACTTT.

This chain connects TRBV5-4 to TRBJ1-6, with TRBD1 matching 8 bases. This CDR3 is 14 amino acids long. The junction had 4 bases not matched to a gene; V was cut back by 4 bases and J by 7 bases. Germline V gene lookup returns CDR1 SGHNT and CDR2 YYREEE (reference sequence). For the CDR3, the DNA is TGTGCCAGCAGCCTTCAGGGGGCGAATTCACCCCTCCACTTT. The encoded protein is CASSLQGANSPLHF.

The gene calls are TRBV6-5 and TRBJ2-5; D gene ambiguous. The V and J ends lost 0 bases and 5 bases respectively, with 10 bases between them. In germline, CDR1 is MNHEY, CDR2 SVGAGI. This CDR3 has 14 residues. Here the CDR3 DNA reads TGTGCCAGCAGTTACTCGATCTATCCCGAGACCCAGTACTTC. It encodes CASSYSIYPETQYF.

This rearrangement joins TRBV11-3 to TRBJ2-1; D is possibly TRBD1 (6 bases). Germline lookup yields CDR1 SGHNT and CDR2 YENEEA. The V end lost 5 bases, the J end lost 9 bases, and 26 bases lay between the germline ends. This CDR3 has 17 residues. The CDR3 reads CASSPPKGTGRVGEQFF. The CDR3 nucleotides read TGTGCCAGCAGCCCCCCTAAGGGTACAGGGCGAGTTGGTGAGCAGTTCTTC.

V is TRBV9 and J is TRBJ1-6; tentative D call: TRBD1 (6 bases). Looked up from germline, CDR1 is SGDLS and CDR2 is YYNGEE. The CDR3 has 16 amino acids. V was trimmed by 3 bases and J by 14 bases, leaving 24 bases between them. For the CDR3, the DNA is TGTGCCAGCAGCGCTGGACAGCCCGCCGGAGGATTCACCCTCCACTTT. Protein sequence: CASSAGQPAGGFTLHF.

V is TRBV4-3 and J is TRBJ1-1; D is undetermined. This CDR3 comprises 15 residues. V was clipped by 1 base and J by 5 bases, with 14 bases between them. Germline values: CDR1 LGHNA, CDR2 YSLEER. The DNA of the CDR3 is TGCGCCAGCAGCCAAGGGGTCTCCCCGGGGACTGAAGCTTTCTTT. Its protein is CASSQGVSPGTEAFF.

The genes are TRBV14 and TRBJ1-6; D not certain. The CDR3 is made up of 13 amino acids. Per germline, CDR1 SGHDN and CDR2 FVKESK. With 0 bases removed from V and 10 bases from J, the gap between germline ends came to 7 bases. The CDR3 sequence: CASSQEGESPLHF. CDR3 DNA sequence: TGTGCCAGCAGCCAAGAGGGCGAATCACCCCTCCACTTT.

A few counts support this clone. J is TRBJ2-7 and V is TRBV5-6; weak D call: TRBD2 (6 bases). V was cut by 1 base and J by 0 bases, with 11 bases left in between. CDR3 length: 15 amino acids. Germline V lookup: CDR1 SGHDT, CDR2 YYEEEE. DNA for the CDR3: TGTGCCAGCAGCTTGTACGGGGGAAGCTCCTACGAGCAGTACTTC. It is translated as CASSLYGGSSYEQYF.

The chain is built from TRBV19 and TRBJ1-2, with 7 bases fitting TRBD1. Unmatched junction bases numbered 2, after V lost 1 base and J lost 0 bases. In germline, CDR1 is LNHDA, CDR2 SQIVND (reference sequence). This CDR3 is 15 amino acids long. CDR3 loop: CASSIAGTANYGYTF. The CDR3 nucleotides are TGTGCCAGTAGTATAGCGGGGACAGCTAACTATGGCTACACCTTC.

This chain joins TRBV4-2 and TRBJ2-5; TRBD2 might be the D (8 bases). Per germline, CDR1 LGHNA and CDR2 YNFKEQ. The V and J ends lost 1 base and 5 bases respectively, with 23 bases between them. This CDR3 is 18 amino acids long. This CDR3 reads CASSQGAGGYVQGETQYF. The CDR3 coding sequence is TGTGCCAGCAGCCAAGGGGCGGGGGGTTACGTACAGGGGGAGACCCAGTACTTC.

The genes are TRBV30 and TRBJ2-1; D perhaps matches TRBD1 (6 bases). V was pared by 6 bases and J by 6 bases, with 18 bases between. The CDR3 is 14 amino acids. Germline-derived CDR1 and CDR2 are GTSNPN and SVGIG (reference sequence). The CDR3 DNA sequence: TGTGCCTGTGTCCGTCCGGGACACTTCAATGAGCAGTTCTTC. Its protein is CACVRPGHFNEQFF.

The chain carries TRBV30 and TRBJ1-1, with D possibly matching TRBD1 (5 bases). V lost 1 base, J lost 11 bases, and 8 bases lay in between. CDR3 size: 10 residues. Germline V CDR1 and CDR2: GTSNPN, SVGIG (reference sequence). This CDR3 reads CAWSGPGAFF. The CDR3 DNA reads TGTGCCTGGAGTGGACCAGGGGCTTTCTTT.

The sample holds one count of this clone. The chain employs TRBV5-1 and TRBJ2-1, with 8 bases matching TRBD1. The CDR3 contains 15 residues. Per the germline V gene, CDR1 is SGHRS and CDR2 is YFSETQ. V dropped 7 bases and J dropped 4; count of bases not matched to a gene: 10. This CDR3 reads CASVPQGAPYNEQFF. The CDR3 nucleotides read TGCGCCAGCGTTCCCCAGGGGGCGCCGTACAATGAGCAGTTCTTC.

This clone appeared a few times. This chain links TRBV6-1 with TRBJ2-5; 7 bases line up with TRBD1. Germline V gene lookup returns CDR1 MNHNS and CDR2 SASEGT. Trimming took 8 bases from V and 5 from J; bases not matched to a gene: 11. The CDR3 totals 14 residues. In nucleotides, the CDR3 is TGTGCCAGCCGAGCCGACAGGGCACGTGAGACCCAGTACTTC. Protein product: CASRADRARETQYF.

The chain is built from TRBV6-4 and TRBJ2-5, with D perhaps matching TRBD2 (6 bases). The ends were cut back, 5 bases at V and 5 bases at J, with 18 bases in the middle. This CDR3 is built from 15 residues. Germline-derived CDR1 and CDR2 are MRHNA and SNTAGT. In nucleotides, the CDR3 is TGTGCCAGCAGTTTAGGCGGGGCCCGAAGGGAGACCCAGTACTTC. Its protein is CASSLGGARRETQYF.

This clone turned up a few times. The V and J genes are TRBV2 and TRBJ2-7; D remains ambiguous. This CDR3 contains 13 residues. CDR1 SNHLY and CDR2 FYNNEI come from the germline V gene. V was clipped by 6 bases and J by 3 bases, with 12 bases between them. The CDR3 sequence: CASRLRIDYEQYF. Written as DNA, the CDR3 is TGTGCCAGCAGGCTGAGGATAGACTACGAGCAGTACTTC.

The chain has TRBV7-7 and TRBJ2-3; TRBD2 agrees at 10 bases. Looked up from germline, CDR1 is SSHAT and CDR2 is FNYEAQ (reference sequence). V shed 5 bases and J 0 bases; nucleotides not matched to a gene: 5. CDR3 length: 16 amino acids. The CDR3 sequence: CASSNLAGESTDTQYF. The CDR3 DNA sequence: TGTGCCAGCAGCAACCTAGCGGGGGAGAGCACAGATACGCAGTATTTT. The full variable domain, completed using reference TRBV7-7 and TRBJ2-3, is GAGVSQSPRYKVTKRGQDVTLRCDPISSHATLYWYQQALGQGPEFLTYFNYEAQPDKSGLPSDRFSAERPEGSISTLTIQRTEQRDSAMYRCASSNLAGESTDTQYFGPGTRLTVL.

The chain links TRBV15 to TRBJ2-7; TRBD1 aligns across 7 bases. J gave up 5 bases and V 3 bases, and 10 bases lay outside the gene matches. This CDR3 has 15 residues. CDR1 is LNHNV and CDR2 is YYDKDF in the germline V gene (reference sequence). CDR3 bases: TGTGCCACCAGCAGGTCCCGGGACAGAAGGAACGAGCAGTACTTC. It codes for CATSRSRDRRNEQYF.

V usage is TRBV5-1 and J usage is TRBJ1-2; 10 nucleotides agree with TRBD1. Germline loops: CDR1 SGHRS, CDR2 YFSETQ. J lost 8 bases, V lost 3 bases, and 1 base had no gene match. CDR3 size: 12 residues. As DNA, the CDR3 is TGCGCCAGCAGCTGGACAGGGGGAGGCTACACCTTC. This translates into CASSWTGGGYTF.

V is TRBV11-2 and J is TRBJ2-1; 7 bases line up with TRBD2. Germline CDR1 SGHAT, CDR2 FQNNGV. Trimming at V came to 0 bases and at J to 4 bases, leaving 9 bases not matched to a gene. This CDR3 region has 17 residues. CDR3 bases: TGTGCCAGCAGCTTAGATCTTGGGGCGGGGGTATACAATGAGCAGTTCTTC. This sequence encodes CASSLDLGAGVYNEQFF.

This clone is a singleton in its sample. V gene TRBV4-3 combines with J gene TRBJ2-1; 9 bases line up with TRBD1. Germline CDR1 reads LGHNA; CDR2 reads YSLEER. The CDR3 is 18 amino acids. V lost 5 bases and J lost 0; bases outside the gene matches: 11. CDR3: CASSEVRTGDLSYNEQFF. The CDR3 bases are TGCGCCAGCAGCGAAGTCAGGACAGGGGATCTCTCCTACAATGAGCAGTTCTTC.

The chain links TRBV5-1 to TRBJ1-4; 7 bases are a match to TRBD1. The ends lost 4 bases at V and 2 bases at J; junction bases unmatched: 5. CDR1 SGHRS and CDR2 YFSETQ come from the germline V gene. The CDR3 extends over 15 amino acids. CDR3 bases: TGCGCCAGCAGCGTCTTGACAGGGACTAATGAAAAACTGTTTTTT. Translated: CASSVLTGTNEKLFF. The full variable domain, in which reference TRBV5-1 and TRBJ1-4 provide the parts outside the CDR3, is KAGVTQTPRYLIKTRGQQVTLSCSPISGHRSVSWYQQTPGQGLQFLFEYFSETQRNKGNFPGRFSGRQFSNSRSEMNVSTLELGDSALYLCASSVLTGTNEKLFFGSGTQLSVL.